This entry concerns a single TCR beta chain. At one boundary the junction diverges from the germline segment, which might be a read error. Total RNA amounting to 450 to 500 ng was the source from which TCR beta cDNA was made with a constant-region primer. Slightly modified ARM-PCR served as the procedure for the TCR beta libraries. These libraries came from three rounds of nested multiplex PCR. Each of the first two PCR rounds ran approximately 11 cycles with TRBV1-TRBV30 forward and C-beta reverse primers. A single record per CDR3 protein comes from TCRdb applying MiXCR to the multiplex PCR reads. The sample lists tens of thousands of distinct CDR3 sequences; about 65% were seen once. DNA and RNA were both co-extracted from approximately 20-30 mg of bulk tissue that had not been sorted. The V gene's germline CDR1 is MNHNY and CDR2 SVGAGI (reference sequence). CDR3 length: 16 amino acids. The source of the sample is a study of tumor-infiltrating lymphocytes in primary liver carcinoma.

The source of this sequence is a man aged 40-49 years with primary liver carcinoma and hepatitis B virus infection. V is TRBV6-6 and J is TRBJ2-3, with D perhaps matching TRBD2 (5 bases). Material for sequencing was liver tumor tissue from sampling region 4. As for subset: tumor region T4, right-lateral pole. The CDR3 here is CASSPIAGGVTDMQYF. CDR3 nucleotides: TGTGCGAGCAGTCCCATCGCGGGTGGAGTCACAGATATGCAGTATTTC.